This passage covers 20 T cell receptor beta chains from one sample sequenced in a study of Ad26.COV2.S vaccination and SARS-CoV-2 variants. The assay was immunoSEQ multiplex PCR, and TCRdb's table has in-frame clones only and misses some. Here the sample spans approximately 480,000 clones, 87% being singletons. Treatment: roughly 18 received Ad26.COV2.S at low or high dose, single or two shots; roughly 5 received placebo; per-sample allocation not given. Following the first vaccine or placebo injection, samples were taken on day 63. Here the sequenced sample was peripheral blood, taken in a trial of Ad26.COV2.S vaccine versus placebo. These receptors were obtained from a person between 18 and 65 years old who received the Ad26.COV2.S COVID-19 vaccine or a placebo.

The CDR3 loop reads CSASRPIRTYEQYF. In nucleotides, the CDR3 is TGCAGTGCTAGTCGGCCGATCCGGACTTACGAGCAGTACTTC. The chain couples TRBV20-1 to TRBJ2-7, with D perhaps matching TRBD2 (5 bases). The V gene lost 3 bases and the J gene lost 4 bases, with 16 bases spanning the gap. Germline V lookup: CDR1 DFQATT, CDR2 SNEGSKA (reference sequence). The CDR3 length is 14 residues.

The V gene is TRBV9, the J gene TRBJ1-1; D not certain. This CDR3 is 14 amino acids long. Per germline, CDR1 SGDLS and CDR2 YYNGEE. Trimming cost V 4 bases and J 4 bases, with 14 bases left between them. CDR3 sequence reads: CASSREELGTEAFF. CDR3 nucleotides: TGTGCCAGCAGCCGCGAGGAGTTAGGCACTGAAGCTTTCTTT. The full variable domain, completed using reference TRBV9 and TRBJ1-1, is DSGVTQTPKHLITATGQRVTLRCSPRSGDLSVYWYQQSLDQGLQFLIQYYNGEERAKGNILERFSAQQFPDLHSELNLSSLELGDSALYFCASSREELGTEAFFGQGTRLTVV.

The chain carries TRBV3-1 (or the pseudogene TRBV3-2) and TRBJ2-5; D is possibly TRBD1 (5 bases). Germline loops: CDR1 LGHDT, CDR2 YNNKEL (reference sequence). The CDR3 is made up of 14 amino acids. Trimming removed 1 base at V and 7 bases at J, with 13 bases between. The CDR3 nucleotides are TGTGCCAGCAGCCAAGCTAGGGGTCAGGGGACCCAGTACTTC. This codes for CASSQARGQGTQYF.

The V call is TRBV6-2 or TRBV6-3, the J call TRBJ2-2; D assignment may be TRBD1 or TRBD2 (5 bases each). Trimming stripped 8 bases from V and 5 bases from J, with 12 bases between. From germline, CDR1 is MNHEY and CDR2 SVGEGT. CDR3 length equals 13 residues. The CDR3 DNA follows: TGTGCCAGCTGTTGGGGGAGAACCGGGGAGCTGTTTTTT. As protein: CASCWGRTGELFF.

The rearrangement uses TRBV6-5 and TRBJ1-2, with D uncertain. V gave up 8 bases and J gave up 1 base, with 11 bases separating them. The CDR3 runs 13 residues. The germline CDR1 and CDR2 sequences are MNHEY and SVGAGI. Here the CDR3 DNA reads TGTGCCAGCGGTCCCAAGATTAACTATGGCTACACCTTC. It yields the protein CASGPKINYGYTF.

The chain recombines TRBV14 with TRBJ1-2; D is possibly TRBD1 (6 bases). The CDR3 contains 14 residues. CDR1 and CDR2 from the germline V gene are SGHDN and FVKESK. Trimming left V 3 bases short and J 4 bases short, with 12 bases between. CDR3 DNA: TGTGCCAGCAGCCACTCTGGGGGGGCCTATGGCTACACCTTC. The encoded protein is CASSHSGGAYGYTF.

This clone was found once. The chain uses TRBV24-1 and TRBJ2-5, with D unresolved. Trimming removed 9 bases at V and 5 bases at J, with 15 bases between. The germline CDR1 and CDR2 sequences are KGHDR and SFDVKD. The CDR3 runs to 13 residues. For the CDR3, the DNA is TGTGCCACCCAAGAAATAGCCGGGGAGACCCAGTACTTC. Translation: CATQEIAGETQYF.

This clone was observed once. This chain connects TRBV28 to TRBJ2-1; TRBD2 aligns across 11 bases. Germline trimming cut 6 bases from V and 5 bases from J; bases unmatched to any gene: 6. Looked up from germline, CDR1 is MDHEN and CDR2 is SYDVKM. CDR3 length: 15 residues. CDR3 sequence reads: CASRLGLAEHNEQFF. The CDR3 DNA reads TGTGCCAGCAGACTGGGACTAGCGGAGCACAATGAGCAGTTCTTC. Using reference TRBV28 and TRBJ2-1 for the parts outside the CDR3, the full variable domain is DVKVTQSSRYLVKRTGEKVFLECVQDMDHENMFWYRQDPGLGLRLIYFSYDVKMKEKGDIPEGYSVSREKKERFSLILESASTNQTSMYLCASRLGLAEHNEQFFGPGTRLTVL.

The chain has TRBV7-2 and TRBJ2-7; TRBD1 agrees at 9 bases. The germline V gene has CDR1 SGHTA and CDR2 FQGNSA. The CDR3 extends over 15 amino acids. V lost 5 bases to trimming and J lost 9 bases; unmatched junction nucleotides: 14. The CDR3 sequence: CASSQLGTGNSGQYF. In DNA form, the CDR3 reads TGTGCCAGCAGCCAACTAGGGACAGGGAACTCGGGGCAGTACTTC.

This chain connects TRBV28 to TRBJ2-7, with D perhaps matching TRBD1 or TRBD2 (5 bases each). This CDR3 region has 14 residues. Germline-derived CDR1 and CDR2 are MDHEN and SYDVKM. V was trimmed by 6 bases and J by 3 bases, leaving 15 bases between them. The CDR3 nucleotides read TGTGCCAGCAGGCCGGGACCTTCGATCTACGAGCAGTACTTC. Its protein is CASRPGPSIYEQYF.

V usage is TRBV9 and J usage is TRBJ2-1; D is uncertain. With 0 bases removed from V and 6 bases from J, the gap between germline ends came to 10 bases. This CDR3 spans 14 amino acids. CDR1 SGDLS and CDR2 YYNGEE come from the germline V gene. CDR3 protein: CASSVASISNEQFF. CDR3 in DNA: TGTGCCAGCAGCGTAGCTAGTATAAGCAATGAGCAGTTCTTC. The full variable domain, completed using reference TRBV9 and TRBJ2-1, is DSGVTQTPKHLITATGQRVTLRCSPRSGDLSVYWYQQSLDQGLQFLIQYYNGEERAKGNILERFSAQQFPDLHSELNLSSLELGDSALYFCASSVASISNEQFFGPGTRLTVL.

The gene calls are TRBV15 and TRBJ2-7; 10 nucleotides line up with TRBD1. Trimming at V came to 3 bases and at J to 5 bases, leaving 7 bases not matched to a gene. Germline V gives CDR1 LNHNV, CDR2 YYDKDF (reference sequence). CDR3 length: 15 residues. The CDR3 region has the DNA TGTGCCACCAGCAGCGCCGGACAGGGGGTCCACGAGCAGTACTTC. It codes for CATSSAGQGVHEQYF. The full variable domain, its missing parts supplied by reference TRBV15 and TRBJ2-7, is DAMVIQNPRYQVTQFGKPVTLSCSQTLNHNVMYWYQQKSSQAPKLLFHYYDKDFNNEADTPDNFQSRRPNTSFCFLDIRSPGLGDTAMYLCATSSAGQGVHEQYFGPGTRLTVT.

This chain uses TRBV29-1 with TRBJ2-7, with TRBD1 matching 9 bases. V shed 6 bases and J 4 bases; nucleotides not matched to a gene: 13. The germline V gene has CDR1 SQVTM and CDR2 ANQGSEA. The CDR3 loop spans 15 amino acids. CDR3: CSVTLTTGTGYEQYF. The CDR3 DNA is TGCAGCGTAACCCTCACGACCGGGACAGGGTACGAGCAGTACTTC.

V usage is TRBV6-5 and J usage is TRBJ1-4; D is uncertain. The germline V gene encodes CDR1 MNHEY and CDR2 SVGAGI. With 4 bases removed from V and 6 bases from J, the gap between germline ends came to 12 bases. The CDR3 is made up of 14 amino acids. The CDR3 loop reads CASSSGSPYEKLFF. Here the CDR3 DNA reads TGTGCCAGCAGTTCGGGCAGCCCCTATGAAAAACTGTTTTTT.

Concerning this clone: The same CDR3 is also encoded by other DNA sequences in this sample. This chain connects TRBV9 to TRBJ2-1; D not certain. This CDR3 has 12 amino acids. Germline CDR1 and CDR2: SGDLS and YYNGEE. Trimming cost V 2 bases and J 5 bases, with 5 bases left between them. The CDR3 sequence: CASSVADNEQFF. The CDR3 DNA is TGTGCCAGCAGCGTGGCAGACAATGAGCAGTTCTTC.

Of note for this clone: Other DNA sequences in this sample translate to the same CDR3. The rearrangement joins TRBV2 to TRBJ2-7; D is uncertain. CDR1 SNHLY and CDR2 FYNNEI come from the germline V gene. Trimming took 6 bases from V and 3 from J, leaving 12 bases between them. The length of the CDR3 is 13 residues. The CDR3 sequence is CASRADGVYEQYF. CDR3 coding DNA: TGTGCCAGCAGGGCCGACGGCGTCTACGAGCAGTACTTC. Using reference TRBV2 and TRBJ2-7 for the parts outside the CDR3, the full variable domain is EPEVTQTPSHQVTQMGQEVILRCVPISNHLYFYWYRQILGQKVEFLVSFYNNEISEKSEIFDDQFSVERPDGSNFTLKIRSTKLEDSAMYFCASRADGVYEQYFGPGTRLTVT.

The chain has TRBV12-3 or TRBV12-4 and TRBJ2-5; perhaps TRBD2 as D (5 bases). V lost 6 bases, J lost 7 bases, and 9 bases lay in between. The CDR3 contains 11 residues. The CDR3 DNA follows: TGTGCCAGCAGCCCCGGAGGGACCCAGTACTTC. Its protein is CASSPGGTQYF.

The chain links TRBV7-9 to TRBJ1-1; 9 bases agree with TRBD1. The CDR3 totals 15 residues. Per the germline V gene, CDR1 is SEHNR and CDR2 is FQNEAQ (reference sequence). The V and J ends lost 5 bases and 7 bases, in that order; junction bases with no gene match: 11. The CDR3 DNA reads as TGTGCCAGCAGCCGCTACGGACAGGGGATAGTTGAAGCTTTCTTT. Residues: CASSRYGQGIVEAFF.

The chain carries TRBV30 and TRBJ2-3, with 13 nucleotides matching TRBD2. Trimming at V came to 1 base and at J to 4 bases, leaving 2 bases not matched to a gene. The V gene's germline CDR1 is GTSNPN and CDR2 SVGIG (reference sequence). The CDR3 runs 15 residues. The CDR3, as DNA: TGTGCCTGGAGTGCCGGACTAGCGGGAGCAGATACGCAGTATTTT. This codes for CAWSAGLAGADTQYF.

The CDR3 bases are TGTGCCAGCAGCTTAAATCCCGACAGACACACCGGGGAGCTGTTTTTT. Its protein product is CASSLNPDRHTGELFF. This rearrangement joins TRBV7-3 to TRBJ2-2; D may be TRBD1 (5 bases). The germline V gene has CDR1 SGHTA and CDR2 FQGTGA. This CDR3 comprises 16 residues. The V end lost 1 base, the J end lost 3 bases, and 12 bases lay between the germline ends.